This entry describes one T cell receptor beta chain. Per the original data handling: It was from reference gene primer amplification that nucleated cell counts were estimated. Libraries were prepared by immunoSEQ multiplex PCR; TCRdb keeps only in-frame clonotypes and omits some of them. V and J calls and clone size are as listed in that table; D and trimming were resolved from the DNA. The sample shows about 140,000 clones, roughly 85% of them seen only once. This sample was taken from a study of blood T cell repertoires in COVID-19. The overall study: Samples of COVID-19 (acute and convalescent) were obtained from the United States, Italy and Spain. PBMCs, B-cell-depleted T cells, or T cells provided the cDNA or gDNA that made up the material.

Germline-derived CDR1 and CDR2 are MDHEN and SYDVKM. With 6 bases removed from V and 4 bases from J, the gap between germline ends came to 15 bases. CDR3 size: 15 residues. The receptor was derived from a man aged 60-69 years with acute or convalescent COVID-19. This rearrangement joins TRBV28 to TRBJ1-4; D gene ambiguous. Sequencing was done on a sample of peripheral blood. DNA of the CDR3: TGTGCCAGCAGGGCGGGGATTGGCCTTAATGAAAAACTGTTTTTT. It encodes CASRAGIGLNEKLFF.